This T cell receptor (beta chain) stems from a study of blood T cell repertoires in COVID-19. In the original processing: Estimation of nucleated cell counts was performed using reference gene primer amplification. Data came from immunoSEQ multiplex PCR; TCRdb stores just in-frame clones and leaves some out. That table supplies the V and J calls and clone size; D and trimming were determined from the DNA. The sample lists 100,000 to 140,000 clones, around 92% occurring once. CDR1 is SGDLS, CDR2 YYNGEE, per germline. Trimming took off 3 bases at V and 0 bases at J, with 23 bases between the two ends. There are 19 residues in the CDR3.

The chain is built from TRBV9 and TRBJ2-3; D may be TRBD1 (8 bases). The receptor was derived from a man in his forties with active or convalescent COVID-19. Sequencing input: peripheral blood. CDR3 nucleotide sequence: TGTGCCAGCAGCGCTACGGGAGGACAGGGAACTTTTAGCACAGATACGCAGTATTTT. This sequence encodes CASSATGGQGTFSTDTQYF.